This is a list of T cell receptor beta chains from one sample in a study of metastatic and nonmetastatic thyroid tumors. MiXCR re-clonotyped the PCR reads for TCRdb. The table lists about 18,000 clones, roughly 23% of them singletons, with 15% to 20% in the top ten. The sequenced sample consisted of tumor tissue. Receptor source: a female donor with papillary thyroid cancer or a benign thyroid nodule (not recorded which). Some clones in this sample may be carry-over from other donors' samples. The CDR3 runs from the conserved cysteine through the conserved F or W. A D gene is named only where the DNA matches it firmly. Size is stated for part of the rows, as once, few or many counts, or as a class when the clone is expanded.

V gene,J gene,D gene,clone size,CDR3 protein,CDR3 DNA
TRBV29-1,TRBJ2-1,TRBD2,.,CSVEGGTSRSSNEQFF,TGCAGCGTTGAAGGCGGGACTAGTAGGTCTTCCAATGAGCAGTTCTTC
TRBV28,TRBJ2-7,.,.,CASSFGRANEQYF,TGTGCCAGCAGTTTTGGCAGGGCCAACGAGCAGTACTTC
TRBV6-1,TRBJ1-1,.,few,CASARGDTEAFF,TGTGCCAGCGCCCGGGGGGACACTGAAGCTTTCTTT
TRBV20-1,TRBJ1-2,TRBD1,.,CSARDGTGIHGYTF,TGCAGTGCTAGAGACGGGACAGGGATCCATGGCTACACCTTC
TRBV30,TRBJ1-2,.,many,CAWSAPGQANYGYTF,TGTGCCTGGAGTGCCCCAGGGCAAGCTAACTATGGCTACACCTTC
TRBV9,TRBJ2-2,.,many,CASSVGPNTGELFF,TGTGCCAGCAGCGTAGGACCGAACACCGGGGAGCTGTTTTTT
TRBV28,TRBJ2-2,.,medium-sized,CASRVGRTGELFF,TGTGCCAGCAGAGTAGGGCGGACCGGGGAGCTGTTTTTT
TRBV30,TRBJ2-3,TRBD1,many,CAYGTGWADTQYF,TGTGCCTATGGGACAGGGTGGGCAGATACGCAGTATTTT
TRBV20-1,TRBJ2-2,TRBD2,.,CSARGGLGLADPYTGELFF,TGCAGTGCTAGAGGAGGACTAGGACTAGCGGATCCATACACCGGGGAGCTGTTTTTT
TRBV7-9,TRBJ2-1,TRBD2,few,CASSRGGRAEFF,TGTGCCAGCTCCCGAGGCGGGAGGGCCGAGTTCTTC
TRBV6-1,TRBJ2-3,.,few,CASSTLGDTQYF,TGTGCCAGCAGTACGCTCGGAGATACGCAGTATTTT
TRBV6-2/TRBV6-3,TRBJ2-6,.,few,CASIPPSGANVLTF,TGTGCCAGCATCCCCCCGTCTGGCGCCAACGTCCTGACTTTC
TRBV20-1,TRBJ2-7,TRBD1,.,CSAGQGSYEQYF,TGCAGTGCTGGACAGGGTTCCTACGAGCAGTACTTC
TRBV14,TRBJ1-1,.,many,CASSHVGVSNTEAFF,TGTGCCAGCAGCCACGTAGGGGTATCGAACACTGAAGCTTTCTTT
TRBV2,TRBJ2-7,.,.,CASSDMVSSYEQYF,TGTGCCAGCAGTGACATGGTCAGCTCCTACGAGCAGTACTTC
TRBV3-1,TRBJ2-7,TRBD2,few,CASSLGGAGVYEQYF,TGTGCCAGCAGCCTCGGGGGAGCGGGGGTCTACGAGCAGTACTTC
TRBV20-1,TRBJ2-7,.,.,CSAPTQTVDEQYF,TGCAGTGCTCCGACCCAGACCGTGGACGAGCAGTACTTC
TRBV28,TRBJ1-1,TRBD1,few,CASSFSPRQGRENTEAFF,TGTGCCAGCAGCTTCTCTCCGCGACAGGGTAGAGAGAACACTGAAGCTTTCTTT
TRBV5-4,TRBJ2-5,.,many,CASSQWTDQETQYF,TGTGCCAGCAGCCAATGGACAGACCAAGAGACCCAGTACTTC
TRBV14,TRBJ2-1,TRBD1,many,CASSQWTGPNEQFF,TGTGCCAGCAGCCAGTGGACAGGCCCCAATGAGCAGTTCTTC
TRBV5-4,TRBJ1-1,.,many,CASSFEPWSTEAFF,TGTGCCAGCAGCTTTGAGCCTTGGAGCACTGAAGCTTTCTTT
TRBV5-1,TRBJ1-2,.,many,CASSLDRDYGYTF,TGCGCCAGCAGCTTGGACAGGGACTATGGCTACACCTTC
TRBV15,TRBJ2-7,TRBD1,few,CATSRELGGHEQYF,TGTGCCACCAGCAGAGAGTTAGGGGGCCACGAGCAGTACTTC
TRBV15,TRBJ2-3,TRBD2,.,CATSIFATSGISDAQYF,TGTGCCACCAGCATTTTTGCGACTAGCGGGATTTCGGATGCGCAGTATTTT
TRBV12-3/TRBV12-4,TRBJ1-3,TRBD1,.,CASSLTGAGNTIYF,TGTGCCAGCAGTTTGACAGGGGCGGGAAACACCATATATTTT
TRBV18,TRBJ2-1,TRBD1,.,CASSPGTGMVNEQFF,TGTGCCAGCTCACCGGGGACAGGAATGGTAAATGAGCAGTTCTTC
TRBV9,TRBJ2-7,.,many,CASSGRDTDSYEQYF,TGTGCCAGCAGCGGCCGGGACACCGACTCCTACGAGCAGTACTTC
TRBV7-9,TRBJ2-7,.,.,CASSKPGSPYEQYF,TGTGCCAGCAGCAAGCCGGGATCCCCCTACGAGCAGTACTTC
TRBV12-3/TRBV12-4,TRBJ2-1,.,many,CASSYREGEQFF,TGTGCCAGCAGTTACAGAGAGGGAGAGCAGTTCTTC
TRBV20-1,TRBJ2-3,.,.,CSASEYNQPQYF,TGCAGTGCTAGCGAGTACAATCAGCCCCAGTATTTT
TRBV20-1,TRBJ2-7,TRBD1,many,CSARPGQWTYEQYF,TGCAGTGCTAGGCCGGGACAGTGGACCTACGAGCAGTACTTC
TRBV7-3,TRBJ2-3,TRBD2,.,CASSLTGRLAGSTDTQYF,TGTGCCAGCAGCTTAACAGGAAGACTAGCGGGCAGCACAGATACGCAGTATTTT
TRBV28,TRBJ1-1,.,.,CASSSNTGITEAFF,TGTGCCAGCAGTTCCAATACAGGGATCACTGAAGCTTTCTTT
TRBV20-1,TRBJ1-6,.,.,CSARGPTGHGIPLHF,TGCAGTGCTAGAGGTCCGACAGGTCACGGGATTCCCCTCCACTTT